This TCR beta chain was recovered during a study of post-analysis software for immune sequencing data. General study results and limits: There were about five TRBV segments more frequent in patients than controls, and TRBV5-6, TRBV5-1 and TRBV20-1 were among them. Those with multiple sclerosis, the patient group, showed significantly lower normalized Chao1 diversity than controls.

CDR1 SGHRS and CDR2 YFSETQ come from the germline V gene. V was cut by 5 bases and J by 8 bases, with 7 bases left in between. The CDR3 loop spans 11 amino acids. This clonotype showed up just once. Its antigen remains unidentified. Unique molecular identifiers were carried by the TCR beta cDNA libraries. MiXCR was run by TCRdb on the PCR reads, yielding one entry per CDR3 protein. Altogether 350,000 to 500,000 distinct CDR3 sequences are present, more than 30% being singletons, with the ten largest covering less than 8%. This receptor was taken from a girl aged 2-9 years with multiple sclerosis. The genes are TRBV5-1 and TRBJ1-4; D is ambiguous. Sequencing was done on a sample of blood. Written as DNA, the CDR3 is TGCGCCAGCAGAGGAGGCGAAAAACTGTTTTTT. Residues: CASRGGEKLFF.